Below are 15 T cell receptor beta chains sequenced from a single sample in a study of T-cell memory formation after mild COVID-19. MiXCR, run by TCRdb on the 5' RACE reads, gives a single entry per CDR3 protein. Of 550,000 to 700,000 distinct CDR3 sequences detected, approximately 15% appear once; the ten largest clones hold roughly 7.7%. Sequencing was carried out using PBMCs or a T cell subset sorted from them (not recorded which). The receptors stem from an adult woman who had mild COVID-19 (a few samples of this study predate the infection). Cell type and time point are not known.

This clonotype has a handful of counts. This chain uses TRBV7-9 with TRBJ1-1; D is undetermined. CDR3 length: 15 amino acids. With 1 base removed from V and 0 bases from J, the gap between germline ends came to 9 bases. The germline V gene encodes CDR1 SEHNR and CDR2 FQNEAQ (reference sequence). CDR3 DNA: TGTGCCAGCAGCTTAGGTCGGCAGCTGAACACTGAAGCTTTCTTT. It translates to CASSLGRQLNTEAFF.

J is TRBJ1-2 and V is TRBV11-2; D is ambiguous. Trimming removed 5 bases at V and 6 bases at J, with 10 bases between. This CDR3 has 12 amino acids. Germline V gives CDR1 SGHAT, CDR2 FQNNGV. The DNA of the CDR3 is TGTGCCAGCAGCCCGAAGAGGGATGGCTACACCTTC. Translating it yields CASSPKRDGYTF.

J is TRBJ1-2 and V is TRBV6-2 or TRBV6-3, with 7 bases that match TRBD1. V shed 7 bases and J 0 bases; nucleotides not matched to a gene: 8. The CDR3 covers 15 residues. Germline CDR1 MNHEY, CDR2 SVGEGT. The CDR3, as DNA: TGTGCCAGCACTATCGGTACAGGGGCTAACTATGGCTACACCTTC. Amino acid sequence: CASTIGTGANYGYTF.

This clonotype was counted a few times. The V and J genes are TRBV10-3 and TRBJ2-7; 7 nucleotides match TRBD2. V lost 3 bases, J lost 2 bases, and 7 bases stayed unmatched. The V gene's germline CDR1 is ENHRY and CDR2 SYGVKD. The CDR3 loop spans 15 amino acids. The chain's CDR3 is CAISDPGTTPYEQYF. In DNA form, the CDR3 reads TGTGCCATCAGTGATCCCGGGACTACACCCTACGAGCAGTACTTC.

A few counts support this clonotype. The CDR3 spells CASSQQDGAYEQYF. CDR3 DNA sequence: TGTGCCAGCAGCCAACAGGACGGCGCCTACGAGCAGTACTTC. The genes are TRBV7-9 and TRBJ2-7; the D gene is possibly TRBD1 (5 bases). This CDR3 contains 14 residues. V was clipped by 5 bases and J by 2 bases, with 13 bases between them. The germline V gene encodes CDR1 SEHNR and CDR2 FQNEAQ (reference sequence). Supplemented by reference TRBV7-9 and TRBJ2-7, the full variable domain reads DTGVSQNPRHKITKRGQNVTFRCDPISEHNRLYWYRQTLGQGPEFLTYFQNEAQLEKSRLLSDRFSAERPKGSFSTLEIQRTEQGDSAMYLCASSQQDGAYEQYFGPGTRLTVT.

The V and J genes are TRBV12-3 or TRBV12-4 and TRBJ2-5, with 13 bases that match TRBD2. This CDR3 has 15 amino acids. The junction had 4 bases not matched to a gene; V was cut back by 5 bases and J by 4 bases. CDR3 in DNA: TGTGCCAGCAGTACTAGCGGGAGGGCCGGAGAGACCCAGTACTTC. Residues: CASSTSGRAGETQYF.

This clonotype was counted between two and nine times. The chain employs TRBV12-3 or TRBV12-4 and TRBJ2-3; 7 bases match TRBD1. The CDR3 spans 14 residues. V was pared by 3 bases and J by 4 bases, with 4 bases of the junction left unmatched. CDR3 loop: CASSLGQSSDTQYF. CDR3 nucleotides: TGTGCCAGCAGTTTGGGACAGTCCTCAGATACGCAGTATTTT.

V usage is TRBV7-9 and J usage is TRBJ2-2, with 11 nucleotides matching TRBD2. CDR3 length equals 16 residues. Germline V CDR1 and CDR2: SEHNR, FQNEAQ (reference sequence). Trimming cost V 5 bases and J 3 bases; bases outside gene matches: 5. CDR3 nucleotides: TGTGCCAGCAGCCCAACTAGCGGGAGTTACACCGGGGAGCTGTTTTTT. Translation: CASSPTSGSYTGELFF.

This clonotype was picked up a small number of times. The chain carries TRBV19 and TRBJ2-1; 10 bases agree with TRBD1. V lost 9 bases to trimming and J lost 6 bases; unmatched junction nucleotides: 11. In germline, CDR1 is LNHDA, CDR2 SQIVND (reference sequence). The CDR3 covers 15 residues. The CDR3 loop reads CASGTGDRGRNEQFF. DNA of the CDR3: TGTGCCAGCGGAACTGGGGACAGGGGTCGCAATGAGCAGTTCTTC.

The table lists this clonotype with a few counts. This chain links TRBV4-3 with TRBJ1-4; TRBD1 is a possible D gene (6 bases). Germline values: CDR1 LGHNA, CDR2 YSLEER. V lost 0 bases to trimming and J lost 8 bases, with 13 bases between them. The CDR3 spans 15 residues. CDR3 in amino acids: CASSQDPGQKEKLFF. The CDR3 DNA reads as TGCGCCAGCAGCCAAGATCCCGGACAGAAAGAAAAACTGTTTTTT.

This clonotype was observed a handful of times. This chain links TRBV20-1 with TRBJ2-2; TRBD1 matches 8 bases. This CDR3 has 13 amino acids. V shed 7 bases, J shed 2 bases, and the junction held 3 bases outside the gene matches. CDR1 and CDR2 (germline): DFQATT, SNEGSKA (reference sequence). The CDR3 bases are TGCAGTGGAGGACAGGGAAACACCGGGGAGCTGTTTTTT. Its translation is CSGGQGNTGELFF.

V and J are TRBV14 and TRBJ2-1, with a tentative D call TRBD2 (6 bases). Germline V gene lookup returns CDR1 SGHDN and CDR2 FVKESK. The CDR3 is made up of 17 amino acids. With 2 bases removed from V and 10 bases from J, the gap between germline ends came to 24 bases. The CDR3 sequence: CASSQFTGLSTSMEQFF. For the CDR3, the DNA is TGTGCCAGCAGCCAATTTACGGGACTTAGTACATCTATGGAGCAGTTCTTC.

This chain uses TRBV7-3 with TRBJ2-2; 11 nucleotides align to TRBD2. This CDR3 is built from 17 residues. Germline CDR1 is SGHTA and CDR2 is FQGTGA. V shed 3 bases, J shed 4 bases, and the junction held 7 bases outside the gene matches. The CDR3 nucleotides are TGTGCCAGCAGCTTCCCGATAGCGGGAGGGGGCACCGGGGAGCTGTTTTTT. Encoded protein: CASSFPIAGGGTGELFF.

In its sample, this clonotype was seen many times. The chain is built from TRBV7-9 and TRBJ2-1; D assignment may be TRBD1 or TRBD2 (5 bases each). CDR1 and CDR2 from the germline V gene are SEHNR and FQNEAQ (reference sequence). The V end lost 2 bases, the J end lost 9 bases, and 14 bases lay between the germline ends. The CDR3 consists of 14 residues. The CDR3 sequence: CASSLSTGTPEQFF. The CDR3 nucleotides read TGTGCCAGCAGCTTATCTACCGGGACCCCTGAGCAGTTCTTC.

The V call is TRBV4-2, the J call TRBJ2-7; weak D call: TRBD2 (5 bases). The CDR3 sequence is 14 residues long. Trimming left V 0 bases short and J 3 bases short, with 9 bases between. Germline CDR1 and CDR2: LGHNA and YNFKEQ. CDR3 loop: CASSQDTDYYEQYF. The CDR3 DNA is TGTGCCAGCAGCCAAGATACAGACTACTACGAGCAGTACTTC.